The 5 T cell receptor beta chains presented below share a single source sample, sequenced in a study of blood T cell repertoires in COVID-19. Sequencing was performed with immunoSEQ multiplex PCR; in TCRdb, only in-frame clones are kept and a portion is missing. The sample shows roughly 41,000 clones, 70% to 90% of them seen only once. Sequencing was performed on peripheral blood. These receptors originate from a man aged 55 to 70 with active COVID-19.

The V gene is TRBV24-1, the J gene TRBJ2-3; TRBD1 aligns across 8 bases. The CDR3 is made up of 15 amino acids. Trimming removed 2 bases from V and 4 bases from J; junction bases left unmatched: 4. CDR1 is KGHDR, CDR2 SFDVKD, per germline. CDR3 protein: CATSDSGQGSDTQYF. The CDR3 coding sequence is TGTGCCACCAGTGATTCCGGACAGGGCTCAGATACGCAGTATTTT.

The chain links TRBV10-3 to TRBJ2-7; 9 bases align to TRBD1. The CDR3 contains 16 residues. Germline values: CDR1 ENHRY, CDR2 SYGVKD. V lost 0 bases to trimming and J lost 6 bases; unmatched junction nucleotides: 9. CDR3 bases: TGTGCCATCAGTGAGTCCCCGGGACAGGGACGGACCGAGCAGTACTTC. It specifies CAISESPGQGRTEQYF.

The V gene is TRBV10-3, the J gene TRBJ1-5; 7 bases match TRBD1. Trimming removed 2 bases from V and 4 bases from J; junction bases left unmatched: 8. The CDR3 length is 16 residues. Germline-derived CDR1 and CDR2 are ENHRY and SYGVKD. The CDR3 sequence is CAISEQPGGGNQPQHF. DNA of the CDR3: TGTGCCATCAGTGAGCAACCAGGGGGTGGAAATCAGCCCCAGCATTTT.

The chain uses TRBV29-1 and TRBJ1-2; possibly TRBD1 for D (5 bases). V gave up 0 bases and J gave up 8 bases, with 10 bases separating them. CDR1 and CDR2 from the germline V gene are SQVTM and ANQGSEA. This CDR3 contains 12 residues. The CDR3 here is CSVEERQLGYTF. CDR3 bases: TGCAGCGTTGAAGAGAGACAGCTGGGCTACACCTTC.

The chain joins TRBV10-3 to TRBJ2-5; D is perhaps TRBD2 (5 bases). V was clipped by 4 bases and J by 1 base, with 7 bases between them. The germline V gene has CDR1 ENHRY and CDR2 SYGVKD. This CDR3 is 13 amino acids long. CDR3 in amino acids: CAISGTSQETQYF. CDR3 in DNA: TGTGCCATCAGTGGGACTTCCCAAGAGACCCAGTACTTC.